This T cell receptor (beta chain) was identified during a study of identical twins (TCRdb year 2016). About the study as a whole: To test whether fetal clonotypes persist, this study deep-sequenced TCR alpha and beta repertoires from monozygotic twins, from unrelated adults of various ages, and from cord blood. Replicate twin experiments were performed at different times using different library preparation protocols to rule out contamination. Overall results and qualifications from the work: Compared with coincidental sharing between unrelated individuals, an excess of low generation-probability sequences was observed among out-of-frame TCR alpha sequences shared between twins. Fewer insertions were carried by abundant cord blood beta clonotypes, a similar but weaker trend appeared in young adult naive repertoires, and no such trend appeared in memory repertoires. Because the same donors could not be followed over many years, the conclusions relied on cross-sectional statistical analysis. In monozygotic twins, recombination models systematically underestimated out-of-frame TCR alpha sharing, but the models matched the sharing seen between unrelated individuals. Zero-insertion analyses could be partly confounded by invariant T cells such as MAIT and iNKT, though diverse VJ usage argued against such confounding for most clonotypes. The excess sharing between twins in beta out-of-frame sequences was weaker because fewer shared sequences reduced the signal-to-noise ratio.

Every donor was a healthy Caucasian. Library preparation employed 5' RACE. Sequenced on an Illumina HiSeq 2000. Template switching added a universal primer binding site, and the final cDNA carried a unique molecular identifier that allowed TCR cDNA molecules to be counted accurately. Specific primers in the conserved constant-segment region were used to synthesize first-strand cDNA for the TCR alpha and beta chains. To control for contamination, each cDNA library was double barcoded with a SMART-Mk sample barcode plus Illumina barcodes. TruSeq adapter sequences along with Illumina sample barcodes were introduced in two successive PCR steps. TCR alpha and beta cDNA libraries were sequenced on the Illumina HiSeq platform with custom primers. The source study handled its data this way. Raw reads were processed with MiGEC to extract unique molecular identifiers, and MiXCR was used to determine CDR3 positions. Recombination models were inferred per individual with the repgenHMM and IGoR tools using an EM algorithm. The analysis of shared clonotypes was done with the tcR package in R, with sharing normalized by the product of cloneset sizes. To study raw recombination free of thymic and clonal selection effects, out-of-frame nonproductive sequences were analyzed. The raw public data were reprocessed by TCRdb itself: fastp quality trimming at Q25, MiXCR clonotype calling, in-frame beta chains only. Entries that share a CDR3 protein sequence are merged under the most common genes and DNA. TCRdb assigned the V and J calls; the authors' analysis was not used. Across this sample there are around 1.7 million distinct CDR3 sequences, with roughly 35% seen only once. The top ten clonotypes cover 0.27% of the sample.

In its sample, this clonotype was seen many times. No cognate antigen has been identified for it. The record has no base qualities; no much larger clone is one base away. For CDR1 and CDR2, the germline V gene (reference sequence) lists DFQATT and SNEGSKA. There are 9 amino acids in the CDR3, from cysteine to phenylalanine inclusive. Of all the DNA, just the CDR3 is kept, 27 bases in frame from base 1. Trimming removed 4 bases from V and 8 bases from J, leaving 3 bases between the germline ends. Material for sequencing was cord blood. The receptor chain draws on TRBV20-1 and TRBJ2-1, with the D gene not clear enough to name. This TCR came from a newborn girl in good health. The CDR3 amino acid sequence is: CSATHEQFF. The nucleotide sequence is TGCAGTGCTACGCATGAGCAGTTCTTC.